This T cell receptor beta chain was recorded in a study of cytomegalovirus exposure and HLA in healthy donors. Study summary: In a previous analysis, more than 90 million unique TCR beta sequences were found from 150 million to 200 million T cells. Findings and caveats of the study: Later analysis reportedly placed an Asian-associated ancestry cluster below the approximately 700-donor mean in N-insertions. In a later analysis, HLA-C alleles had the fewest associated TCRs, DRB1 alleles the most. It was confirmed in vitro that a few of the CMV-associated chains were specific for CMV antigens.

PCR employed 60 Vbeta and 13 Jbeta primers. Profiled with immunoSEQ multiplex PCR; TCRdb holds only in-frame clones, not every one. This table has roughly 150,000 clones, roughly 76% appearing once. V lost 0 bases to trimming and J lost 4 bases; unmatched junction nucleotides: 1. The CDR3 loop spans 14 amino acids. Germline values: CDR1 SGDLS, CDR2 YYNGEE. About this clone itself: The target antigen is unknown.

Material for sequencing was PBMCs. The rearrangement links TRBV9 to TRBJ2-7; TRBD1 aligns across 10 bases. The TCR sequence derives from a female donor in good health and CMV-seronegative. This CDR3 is CASSVGQGAYEQYF. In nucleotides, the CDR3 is TGTGCCAGCAGCGTAGGACAGGGGGCTTACGAGCAGTACTTC.